This T cell receptor beta chain was obtained from a study of low-dose radiotherapy and immunotherapy resistance in tumors. Study overall: Treatment of Cohort 1 consisted of 0.5 Gy per fraction every 2 weeks, adding up to 6.5 Gy.

Primers targeting TRAV and TRBV primed first-strand cDNA, covering alpha and beta chains. The TCRs were subjected to amplification over roughly 20 PCR cycles employing a constant-region primer in conjunction with a V-primer adapter. TCRdb re-called the reads with MiXCR, one entry per CDR3 protein. The sample gives around 36,000 distinct CDR3 sequences, roughly a third of which show up once; 3.5% to 4.5% is in the top ten. Germline assignment: CDR1 MGHDK and CDR2 SYGVNS. CDR3 length: 16 amino acids. V dropped 6 bases and J dropped 0 bases, with 14 bases sitting between them. The sample holds many counts of this clonotype. Time point: before trial treatment.

Material: PBMCs, obtained before treatment. The TCR sequence derives from a male donor with gallbladder cancer. This chain connects TRBV25-1 to TRBJ2-2; perhaps TRBD2 as D (5 bases). The CDR3 here is CASRDKGGPNTGELFF. DNA of the CDR3: TGTGCCAGCAGGGATAAAGGAGGACCGAACACCGGGGAGCTGTTTTTT.